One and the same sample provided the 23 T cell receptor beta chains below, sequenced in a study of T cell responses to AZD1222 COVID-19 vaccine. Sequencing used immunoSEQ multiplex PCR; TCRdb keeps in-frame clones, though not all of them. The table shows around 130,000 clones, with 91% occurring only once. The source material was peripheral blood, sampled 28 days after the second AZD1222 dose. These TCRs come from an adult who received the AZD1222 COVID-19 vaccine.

The CDR3 here is CAWSGATLNQPQHF. CDR3 in DNA: TGTGCCTGGAGTGGAGCGACTCTCAATCAGCCCCAGCATTTT. The rearrangement joins TRBV30 to TRBJ1-5, with D uncertain. CDR3 size: 14 residues. V was clipped by 1 base and J by 3 bases, with 10 bases between them. Germline CDR1 and CDR2: GTSNPN and SVGIG (reference sequence).

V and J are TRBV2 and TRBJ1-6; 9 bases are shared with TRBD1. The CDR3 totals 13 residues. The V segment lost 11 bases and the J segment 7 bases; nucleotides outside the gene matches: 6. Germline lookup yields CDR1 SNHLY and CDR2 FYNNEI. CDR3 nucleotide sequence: TGTGCCGGGACAGGGCAACCAAATTCACCCCTCCACTTT. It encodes CAGTGQPNSPLHF.

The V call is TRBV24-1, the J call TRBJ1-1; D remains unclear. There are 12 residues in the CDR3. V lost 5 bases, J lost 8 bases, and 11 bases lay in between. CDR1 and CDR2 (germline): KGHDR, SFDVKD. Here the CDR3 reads CATSGPNREAFF. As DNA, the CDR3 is TGTGCCACCAGTGGCCCCAACAGAGAAGCTTTCTTT.

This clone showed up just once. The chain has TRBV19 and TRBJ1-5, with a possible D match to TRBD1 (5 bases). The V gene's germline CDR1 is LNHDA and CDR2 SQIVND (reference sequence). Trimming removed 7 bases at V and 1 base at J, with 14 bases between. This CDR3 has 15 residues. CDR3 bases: TGTGCCAGTAAGAGTGGGGGTAGAAGCAATCAGCCCCAGCATTTT. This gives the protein CASKSGGRSNQPQHF.

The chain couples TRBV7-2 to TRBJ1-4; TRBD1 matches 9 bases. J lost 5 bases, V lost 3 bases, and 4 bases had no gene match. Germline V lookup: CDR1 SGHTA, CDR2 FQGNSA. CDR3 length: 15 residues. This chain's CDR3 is CASSFSTGGNEKLFF. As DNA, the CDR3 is TGTGCCAGCAGCTTTTCCACAGGGGGCAATGAAAAACTGTTTTTT.

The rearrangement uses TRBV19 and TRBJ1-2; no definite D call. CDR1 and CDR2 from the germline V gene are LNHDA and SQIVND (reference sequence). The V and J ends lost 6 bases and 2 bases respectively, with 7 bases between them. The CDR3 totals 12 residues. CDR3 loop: CASRWQNYGYTF. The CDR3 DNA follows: TGTGCCAGTAGATGGCAGAACTATGGCTACACCTTC.

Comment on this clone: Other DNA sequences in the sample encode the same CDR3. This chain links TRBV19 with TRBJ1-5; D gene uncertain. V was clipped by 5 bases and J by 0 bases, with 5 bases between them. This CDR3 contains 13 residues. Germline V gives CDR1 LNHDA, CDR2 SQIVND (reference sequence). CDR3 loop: CASSWDSNQPQHF. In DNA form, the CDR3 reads TGTGCCAGTAGTTGGGATAGCAATCAGCCCCAGCATTTT.

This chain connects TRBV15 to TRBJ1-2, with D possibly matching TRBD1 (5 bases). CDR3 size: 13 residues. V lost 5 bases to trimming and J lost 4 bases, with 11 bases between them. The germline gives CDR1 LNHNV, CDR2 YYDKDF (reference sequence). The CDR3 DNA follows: TGTGCCACCAGCCGGGGCGGGGGCTATGGCTACACCTTC. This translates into CATSRGGGYGYTF.

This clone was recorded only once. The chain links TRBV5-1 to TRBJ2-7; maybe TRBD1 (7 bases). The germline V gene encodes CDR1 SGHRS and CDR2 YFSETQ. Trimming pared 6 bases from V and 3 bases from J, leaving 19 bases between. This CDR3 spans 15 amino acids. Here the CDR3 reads CASTSQGGSVYEQYF. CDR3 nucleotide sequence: TGCGCCAGCACCTCTCAGGGGGGATCGGTCTACGAGCAGTACTTC.

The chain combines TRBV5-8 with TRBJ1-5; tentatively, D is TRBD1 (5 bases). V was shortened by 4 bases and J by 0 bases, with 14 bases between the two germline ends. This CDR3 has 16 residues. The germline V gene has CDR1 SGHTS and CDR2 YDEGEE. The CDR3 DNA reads TGTGCCAGCAGCGCCCCGGGGGGTTATAGCAATCAGCCCCAGCATTTT. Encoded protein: CASSAPGGYSNQPQHF.

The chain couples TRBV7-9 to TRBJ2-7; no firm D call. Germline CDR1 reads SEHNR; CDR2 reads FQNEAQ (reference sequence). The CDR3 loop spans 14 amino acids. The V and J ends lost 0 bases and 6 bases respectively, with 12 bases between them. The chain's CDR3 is CASSLALAPAEQYV. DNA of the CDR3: TGTGCCAGCAGCTTAGCACTGGCTCCTGCCGAGCAGTACGTC.

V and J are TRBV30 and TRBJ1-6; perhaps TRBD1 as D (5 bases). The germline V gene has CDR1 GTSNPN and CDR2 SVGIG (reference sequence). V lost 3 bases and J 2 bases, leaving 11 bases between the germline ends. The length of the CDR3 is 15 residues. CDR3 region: CAWRPGPTYNSPLHF. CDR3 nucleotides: TGTGCCTGGAGACCGGGACCCACCTATAATTCACCCCTCCACTTT.

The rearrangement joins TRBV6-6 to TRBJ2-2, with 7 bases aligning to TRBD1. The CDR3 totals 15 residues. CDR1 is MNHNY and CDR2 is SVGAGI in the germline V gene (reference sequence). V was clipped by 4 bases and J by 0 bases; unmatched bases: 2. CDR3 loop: CASSSGQANTGELFF. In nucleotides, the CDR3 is TGTGCCAGCAGTTCCGGACAGGCGAACACCGGGGAGCTGTTTTTT.

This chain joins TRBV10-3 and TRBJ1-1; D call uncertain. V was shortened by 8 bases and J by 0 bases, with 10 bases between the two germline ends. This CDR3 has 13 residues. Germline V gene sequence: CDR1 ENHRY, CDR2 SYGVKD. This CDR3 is CAISRNLNTEAFF. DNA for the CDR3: TGTGCCATCTCCAGGAACCTGAACACTGAAGCTTTCTTT.

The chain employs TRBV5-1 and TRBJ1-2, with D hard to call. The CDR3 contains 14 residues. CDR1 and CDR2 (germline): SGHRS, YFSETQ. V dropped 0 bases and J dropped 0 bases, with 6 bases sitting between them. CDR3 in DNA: TGCGCCAGCAGCTTGGCCCCAGCTAACTATGGCTACACCTTC. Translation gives CASSLAPANYGYTF.

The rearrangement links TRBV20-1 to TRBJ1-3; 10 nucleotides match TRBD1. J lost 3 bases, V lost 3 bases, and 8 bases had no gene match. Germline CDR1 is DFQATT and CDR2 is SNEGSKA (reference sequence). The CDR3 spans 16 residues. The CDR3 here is CSASPSGTGDGNTIYF. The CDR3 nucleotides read TGCAGTGCTAGTCCCTCCGGGACAGGGGATGGAAACACCATATATTTT.

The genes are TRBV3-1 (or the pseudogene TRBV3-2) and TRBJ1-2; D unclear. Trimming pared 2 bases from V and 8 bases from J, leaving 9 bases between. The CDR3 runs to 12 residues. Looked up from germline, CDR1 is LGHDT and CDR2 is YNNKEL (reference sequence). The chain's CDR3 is CASSQPGLGYTF. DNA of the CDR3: TGTGCCAGCAGCCAACCGGGTTTAGGCTACACCTTC.

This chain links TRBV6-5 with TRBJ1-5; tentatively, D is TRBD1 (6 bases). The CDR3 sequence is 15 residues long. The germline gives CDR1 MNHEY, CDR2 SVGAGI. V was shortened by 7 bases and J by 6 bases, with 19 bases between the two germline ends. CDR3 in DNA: TGTGCCAGCAATCCGGGACAAAGCGGGACTCAGCCCCAGCATTTT. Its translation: CASNPGQSGTQPQHF.

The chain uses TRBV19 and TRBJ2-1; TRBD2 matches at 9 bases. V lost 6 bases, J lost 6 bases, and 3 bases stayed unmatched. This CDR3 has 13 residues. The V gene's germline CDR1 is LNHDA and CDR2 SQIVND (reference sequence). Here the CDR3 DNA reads TGTGCCAGTAGGTCTAGCGGGGTCAATGAGCAGTTCTTC. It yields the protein CASRSSGVNEQFF.

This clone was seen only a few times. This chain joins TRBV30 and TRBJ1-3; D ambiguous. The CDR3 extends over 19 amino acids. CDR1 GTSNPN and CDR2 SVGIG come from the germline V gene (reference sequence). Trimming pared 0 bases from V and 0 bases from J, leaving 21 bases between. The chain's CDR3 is CAWSVLGLRQRFSGNTIYF. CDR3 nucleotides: TGTGCCTGGAGTGTACTTGGCCTGCGGCAACGATTCTCTGGAAACACCATATATTTT.

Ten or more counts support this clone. CDR3 sequence: CSVGTGGWREQYF. The DNA for the CDR3 is TGCAGCGTTGGGACAGGGGGCTGGCGGGAGCAGTACTTC. This sequence joins TRBV29-1 and TRBJ2-7; 11 bases are shared with TRBD1. Looked up from germline, CDR1 is SQVTM and CDR2 is ANQGSEA. Trimming removed 4 bases from V and 7 bases from J; junction bases left unmatched: 6. This CDR3 has 13 amino acids.

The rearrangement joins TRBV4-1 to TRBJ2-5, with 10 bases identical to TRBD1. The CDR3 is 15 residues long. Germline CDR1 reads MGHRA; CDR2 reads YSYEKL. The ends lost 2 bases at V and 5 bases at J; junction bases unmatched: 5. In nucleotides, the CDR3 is TGCGCCAGCAGCCAACTTGACAGGGGGCGGGAGACCCAGTACTTC. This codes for CASSQLDRGRETQYF.

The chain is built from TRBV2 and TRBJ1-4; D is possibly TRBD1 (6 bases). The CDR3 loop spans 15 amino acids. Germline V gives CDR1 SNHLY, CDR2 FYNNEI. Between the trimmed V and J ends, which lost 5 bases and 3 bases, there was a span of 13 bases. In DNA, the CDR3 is TGTGCCAGCAGTTACAGGGTCGCGGCTAATGAAAAACTGTTTTTT. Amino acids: CASSYRVAANEKLFF.